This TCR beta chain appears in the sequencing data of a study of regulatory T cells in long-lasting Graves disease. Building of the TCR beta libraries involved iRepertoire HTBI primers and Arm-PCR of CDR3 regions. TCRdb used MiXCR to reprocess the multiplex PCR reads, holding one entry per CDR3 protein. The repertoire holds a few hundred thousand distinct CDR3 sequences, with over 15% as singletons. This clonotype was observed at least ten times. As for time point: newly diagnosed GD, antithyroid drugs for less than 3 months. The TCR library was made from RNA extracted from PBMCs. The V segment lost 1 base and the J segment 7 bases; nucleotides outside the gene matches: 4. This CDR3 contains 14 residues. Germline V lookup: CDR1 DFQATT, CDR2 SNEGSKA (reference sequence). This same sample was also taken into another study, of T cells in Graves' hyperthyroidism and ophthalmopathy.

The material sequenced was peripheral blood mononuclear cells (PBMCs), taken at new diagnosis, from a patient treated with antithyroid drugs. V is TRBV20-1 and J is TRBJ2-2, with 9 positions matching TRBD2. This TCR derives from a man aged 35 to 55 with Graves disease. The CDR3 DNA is TGCAGTGCTAGAGTAGCGGGGGTCTTCGGGGAGCTGTTTTTT. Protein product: CSARVAGVFGELFF.